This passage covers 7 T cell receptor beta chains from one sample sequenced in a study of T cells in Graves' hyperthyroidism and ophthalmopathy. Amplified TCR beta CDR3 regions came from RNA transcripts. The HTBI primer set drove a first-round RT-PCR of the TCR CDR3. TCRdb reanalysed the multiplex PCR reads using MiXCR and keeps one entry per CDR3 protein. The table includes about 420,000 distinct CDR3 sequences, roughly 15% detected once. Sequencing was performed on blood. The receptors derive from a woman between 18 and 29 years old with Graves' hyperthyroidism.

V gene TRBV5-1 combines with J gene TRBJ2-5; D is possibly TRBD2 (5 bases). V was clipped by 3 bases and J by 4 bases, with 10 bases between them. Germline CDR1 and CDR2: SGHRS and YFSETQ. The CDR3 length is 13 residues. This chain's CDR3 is CASSWTAGETQYF. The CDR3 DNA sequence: TGCGCCAGCAGCTGGACGGCGGGAGAGACCCAGTACTTC.

In DNA form, the CDR3 reads TGTGCCAGCAGCCCCACGACACAGGCGTCCGAGCAGTACTTC. It encodes CASSPTTQASEQYF. This chain uses TRBV7-2 with TRBJ2-7; tentatively, D is TRBD1 (5 bases). CDR1 and CDR2 (germline): SGHTA, FQGNSA. The CDR3 covers 14 residues. V was shortened by 5 bases and J by 6 bases, with 17 bases between the two germline ends.

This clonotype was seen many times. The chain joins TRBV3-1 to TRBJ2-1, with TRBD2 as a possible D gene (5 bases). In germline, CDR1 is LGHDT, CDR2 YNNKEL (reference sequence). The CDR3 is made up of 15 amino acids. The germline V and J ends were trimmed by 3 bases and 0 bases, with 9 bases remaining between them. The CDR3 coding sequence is TGTGCCAGCAGCCATAGCGACCACTCCTACAATGAGCAGTTCTTC. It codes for CASSHSDHSYNEQFF.

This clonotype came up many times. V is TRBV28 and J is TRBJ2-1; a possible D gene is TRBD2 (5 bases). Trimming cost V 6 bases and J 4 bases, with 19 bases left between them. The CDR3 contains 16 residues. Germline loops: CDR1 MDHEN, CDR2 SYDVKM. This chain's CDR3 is CASSPSRGTSYNEQFF. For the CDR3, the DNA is TGTGCCAGCAGCCCGTCCCGGGGAACATCATACAATGAGCAGTTCTTC.

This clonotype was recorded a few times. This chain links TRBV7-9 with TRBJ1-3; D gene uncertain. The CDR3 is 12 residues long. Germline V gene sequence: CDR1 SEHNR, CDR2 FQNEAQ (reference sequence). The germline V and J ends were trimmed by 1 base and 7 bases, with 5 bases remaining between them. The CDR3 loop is CASSLDRNTIYF. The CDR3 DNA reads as TGTGCCAGCAGCTTAGACCGGAACACCATATATTTT.

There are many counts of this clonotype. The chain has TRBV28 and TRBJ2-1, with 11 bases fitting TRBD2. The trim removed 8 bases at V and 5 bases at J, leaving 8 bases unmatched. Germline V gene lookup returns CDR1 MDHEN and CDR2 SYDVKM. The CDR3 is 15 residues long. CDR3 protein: CASYSGRAPNNEQFF. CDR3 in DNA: TGTGCCAGCTATAGCGGGAGGGCCCCAAACAATGAGCAGTTCTTC.

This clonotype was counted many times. The CDR3 region has the DNA TGTGCCAGCAGTTTCCCCCCTGTGGGGGCCAACGAGCAGTACTTC. Residues: CASSFPPVGANEQYF. The rearrangement joins TRBV28 to TRBJ2-7; maybe TRBD1 (6 bases). The CDR3 spans 15 residues. V gave up 3 bases and J gave up 5 bases, with 17 bases separating them. CDR1 MDHEN and CDR2 SYDVKM come from the germline V gene.